This T cell receptor beta chain comes out of a study of spatial heterogeneity in lung cancer. Study overall: Detection consistently captured more beta-chain sequences than alpha-chain sequences. The average count in raw reads for each unique TCR and UMI combination exceeded nine appearances. Study results and limitations: Tumor TCRs that were ubiquitous and expanded showed up in blood more at resection than follow-up.

Germline V gene lookup returns CDR1 KGHSH and CDR2 LQKENI. Trimming pared 3 bases from V and 7 bases from J, leaving 16 bases between. The CDR3 has 15 amino acids. Every TCR cDNA molecule carried a tag that served as a unique molecular identifier. TCRdb recomputed calls from the 5' RACE reads with MiXCR, one row per CDR3 protein. The profile shows around 9,800 distinct CDR3 sequences, 6.3% of them singletons. This clonotype showed up many times. What it binds is not known. This beta chain appears as a stray read in a library generated for alpha chains; its size is not informative. Time point meaning: sample taken at primary tumor resection. The authors sequenced whole RNA from tumor, nontumor lung or frozen PBMC without sorting.

Material: PBMCs, obtained at surgery. The clonotype comes from a male donor with early-stage non-small cell lung cancer. The rearrangement joins TRBV18 to TRBJ1-5; TRBD1 might be the D (5 bases). In DNA, the CDR3 is TGTGCCAGCTCACCGGTGCAGGGAGGAAGACAGCCCCAGCATTTT. It yields the protein CASSPVQGGRQPQHF.